This record concerns one T cell receptor beta chain sequence. This sample stems from a study of OX40 agonist ivuxolimab in advanced cancers. V was clipped by 1 base and J by 1 base; unmatched bases: 7. The CDR3 is 17 amino acids. Germline V gene data show CDR1 as SGHRS and CDR2 as YFSETQ. TCRdb keeps only in-frame clones here, not all; method: immunoSEQ multiplex PCR. The sample includes 150,000 to 180,000 clones, roughly 94% of them seen just once. This clonotype was obtained from an adult with an advanced solid tumor such as melanoma, head and neck, liver or kidney cancer. Specimen: CD4+ or CD8+ T cells sorted from blood, collected in a trial of the OX40 agonist ivuxolimab. The V gene is TRBV5-1, the J gene TRBJ1-1; TRBD1 aligns across 10 bases. The CDR3 DNA reads as TGCGCCAGCAGCTTGTATGGGACAGGGGTTTCGAACACTGAAGCTTTCTTT. Translated, it gives CASSLYGTGVSNTEAFF.